These 21 T cell receptor beta chains share one sample of origin, sequenced in a study of breast tumors, draining lymph nodes, adjacent tissues. In TCRdb, the multiplex PCR reads were re-called with MiXCR into one record per CDR3 protein. The table lists 80,000 to 130,000 distinct CDR3 sequences, over 20% of them singletons. The lymph nodes were axillary draining lymph nodes from breast cancer patients. Sequenced material: axillary lymph node tissue. The origin of the receptors is a female donor with breast cancer. Some clones in this sample may be carry-over from other donors' samples.

In this sample, this clonotype turned up many times. V is TRBV7-9 and J is TRBJ2-7; TRBD2 might be the D (7 bases). V was clipped by 3 bases and J by 4 bases, with 10 bases between them. CDR1 and CDR2 (germline): SEHNR, FQNEAQ (reference sequence). The CDR3 sequence is 13 residues long. DNA of the CDR3: TGTGCCAGCAGCTTTGGGGGGGCGTACGAGCAGTACTTC. This codes for CASSFGGAYEQYF.

This clonotype was seen repeatedly, ten times or more. This chain joins TRBV29-1 and TRBJ2-3; tentatively, D is TRBD1 (5 bases). V was shortened by 7 bases and J by 0 bases, with 11 bases between the two germline ends. This CDR3 comprises 13 residues. Germline CDR1 is SQVTM and CDR2 is ANQGSEA. The DNA for the CDR3 is TGCAGCGCTTGGCCAGGGAGCACAGATACGCAGTATTTT. Translating it yields CSAWPGSTDTQYF.

This clonotype was seen many times. V is TRBV4-1 and J is TRBJ1-6, with a weak D call TRBD1 (6 bases). The CDR3 has 19 residues. The V and J ends lost 0 bases and 0 bases respectively, with 15 bases between them. The germline gives CDR1 MGHRA, CDR2 YSYEKL. In DNA, the CDR3 is TGCGCCAGCAGCCAAGAGTTATGGCAGGGGAGCTCCTATAATTCACCCCTCCACTTT. It specifies CASSQELWQGSSYNSPLHF.

Of note for this clonotype: A much larger clone is a single base away; this may be a read error. J is TRBJ2-1 and V is TRBV12-3 or TRBV12-4; 9 nucleotides match TRBD1. This CDR3 has 13 residues. CDR3 sequence reads: CAGRRTGDNEQFF. The CDR3 nucleotides are TGTGCCGGCAGACGGACAGGGGACAATGAGCAGTTCTTC.

This clonotype has a count of ten or more. The V call is TRBV27, the J call TRBJ2-7; the D call may be TRBD1 or TRBD2 (5 bases each). The CDR3 contains 13 residues. The germline CDR1 and CDR2 sequences are MNHEY and SMNVEV (reference sequence). Trimming stripped 5 bases from V and 2 bases from J, with 10 bases between. The CDR3 coding sequence is TGTGCCAGCAGTCGGGACGGAGCCTACGAGCAGTACTTC. Protein sequence: CASSRDGAYEQYF.

This clonotype has a count of ten or more. The genes are TRBV7-9 and TRBJ2-7, with D possibly TRBD2 on 6 matching bases. Trimming shortened V by 3 bases and J by 3 bases, and 15 bases separated the two germline ends. The germline gives CDR1 SEHNR, CDR2 FQNEAQ (reference sequence). The CDR3 runs to 15 residues. The CDR3 DNA is TGTGCCAGCAGCTTTAATCTAGCGCAAAGCTACGAGCAGTACTTC. Residues: CASSFNLAQSYEQYF.

This clonotype was recorded only once. The V and J genes are TRBV5-1 and TRBJ2-2; 8 nucleotides line up with TRBD2. This CDR3 comprises 16 residues. From germline, CDR1 is SGHRS and CDR2 YFSETQ. V gave up 6 bases and J gave up 4 bases; unmatched junction bases: 11. CDR3 amino acids: CASMRSSGSFTGELFF. Written as DNA, the CDR3 is TGCGCCAGCATGAGATCAAGCGGGAGTTTCACCGGGGAGCTGTTTTTT.

This clonotype was detected many times. No DNA is shown, since the ends of the CDR3 on it are uncertain; the CDR3 is the one TCRdb lists. This chain connects TRBV19 to TRBJ2-1. CDR1 and CDR2 from the germline V gene are LNHDA and SQIVND (reference sequence). The CDR3 has 12 residues if both end residues are counted. This CDR3 is CASTSERREQFF.

This clonotype was seen at least ten times. V is TRBV5-1 and J is TRBJ1-2; 10 bases agree with TRBD1. V shed 4 bases and J 2 bases; nucleotides not matched to a gene: 2. This CDR3 spans 14 amino acids. From germline, CDR1 is SGHRS and CDR2 YFSETQ. This CDR3 is CASSRTGGNYGYTF. Written as DNA, the CDR3 is TGCGCCAGCAGCAGGACAGGGGGGAACTATGGCTACACCTTC.

This clonotype has at least ten counts. The V gene is TRBV9, the J gene TRBJ1-2; possibly TRBD1 for D (6 bases). CDR1 is SGDLS, CDR2 YYNGEE, per germline. V dropped 0 bases and J dropped 2 bases, with 8 bases sitting between them. The CDR3 is made up of 14 amino acids. The CDR3 protein is CASSVGQENYGYTF. Here the CDR3 DNA reads TGTGCCAGCAGCGTAGGACAGGAAAACTATGGCTACACCTTC.

This clonotype was counted many times. The chain is built from TRBV2 and TRBJ1-2, with 8 bases that match TRBD1. J lost 7 bases, V lost 9 bases, and 7 bases had no gene match. The V gene's germline CDR1 is SNHLY and CDR2 FYNNEI. The CDR3 spans 12 residues. The DNA of the CDR3 is TGTGCCAGTGCTGGCAGGGGGCTTGGCTACACCTTC. Its protein product is CASAGRGLGYTF.

The sample holds a few counts of this clonotype. The CDR3 DNA reads TGCGCCAGCAGCCGCGGACAGGGGGCCTCAGATACGCAGTATTTT. Translation: CASSRGQGASDTQYF. The chain couples TRBV5-1 to TRBJ2-3; 11 bases match TRBD1. J gave up 4 bases and V 4 bases, and 5 bases lay outside the gene matches. The CDR3 has 15 residues. CDR1 is SGHRS, CDR2 YFSETQ, per germline.

This clonotype was seen a handful of times. The chain uses TRBV18 and TRBJ1-4, with D uncertain. Germline V gene lookup returns CDR1 KGHSH and CDR2 LQKENI. CDR3 length: 13 amino acids. V was shortened by 2 bases and J by 8 bases, with 9 bases between the two germline ends. The CDR3 DNA reads TGTGCCAGCTCACCATCCCGGGTCGAAAAACTGTTTTTT. Protein: CASSPSRVEKLFF.

J is TRBJ2-3 and V is TRBV3-1; 12 nucleotides line up with TRBD2. The CDR3 covers 19 residues. The V gene end was trimmed by 2 bases and the J gene end by 0 bases; junction bases not matched to a gene: 9. CDR1 LGHDT and CDR2 YNNKEL come from the germline V gene (reference sequence). CDR3 region: CASSQKLLAGGPSTDTQYF. The CDR3, as DNA: TGTGCCAGCAGCCAAAAACTTCTAGCGGGGGGGCCGAGCACAGATACGCAGTATTTT.

This clonotype was seen a few times. The rearrangement uses TRBV11-2 and TRBJ2-3; possibly TRBD1 for D (5 bases). Germline V gene data show CDR1 as SGHAT and CDR2 as FQNNGV. Deletions cut 6 bases from V and 4 bases from J, with 23 bases between. The CDR3 spans 17 residues. The CDR3: CASSRRGGWPPADTQYF. The CDR3 DNA follows: TGTGCCAGCAGTCGAAGGGGCGGCTGGCCCCCAGCAGATACGCAGTATTTT.

In its sample, this clonotype was seen many times. It is unclear where the CDR3 begins or ends on the DNA, so no DNA is shown, and the CDR3 is as TCRdb lists it. This chain uses TRBV27 with TRBJ2-5; no DNA check was done on the table's D call, TRBD1. Germline CDR1 is MNHEY and CDR2 is SMNVEV (reference sequence). The CDR3 has 15 amino acids, counting both end residues. CDR3 region: CASSFGPGGEETQYF.

Details on this clonotype: A much larger clone lies one base from this, so it may be a read error. The CDR3 carries no conserved terminal phenylalanine or tryptophan, so it likely arises from a read error. The chain joins TRBV16 to TRBJ1-5; TRBD1 is a possible D gene (5 bases). Germline assignment: CDR1 KGHSY and CDR2 FQNENV. The V and J ends lost 6 bases and 4 bases respectively, with 16 bases between them. The CDR3 runs to 15 residues. In nucleotides, the CDR3 is TGTGCCAGCAGTCCGACATCGCGGGGGAATCAGCCCCAGCATTCT. This gives the protein CASSPTSRGNQPQHS.

This clonotype was observed at least ten times. The gene calls are TRBV20-1 and TRBJ2-1, with 12 bases that match TRBD2. Germline loops: CDR1 DFQATT, CDR2 SNEGSKA (reference sequence). V lost 0 bases to trimming and J lost 4 bases; unmatched junction nucleotides: 7. There are 17 residues in the CDR3. For the CDR3, the DNA is TGCAGTGCTAGAGATGCTAGCGGGAGGGCAGCTTACAATGAGCAGTTCTTC. Protein: CSARDASGRAAYNEQFF.

The table lists this clonotype with a few counts. The chain carries TRBV12-3 or TRBV12-4 and TRBJ1-5; a possible D gene is TRBD1 (5 bases). Trimming stripped 7 bases from V and 7 bases from J, with 17 bases between. The CDR3 covers 14 residues. For the CDR3, the DNA is TGTGCCAGCACCCAAGGGGCCTTATCCCAGCCCCAGCATTTT. This sequence encodes CASTQGALSQPQHF.

This clonotype was counted many times. V is TRBV7-9 and J is TRBJ2-3; no clear D gene. Germline V lookup: CDR1 SEHNR, CDR2 FQNEAQ (reference sequence). Between the trimmed V and J ends, which lost 8 bases and 4 bases, there was a span of 10 bases. This CDR3 is 12 amino acids long. CDR3 residues: CASGQASDTQYF. The CDR3 nucleotides read TGTGCCAGCGGTCAGGCGTCAGATACGCAGTATTTT. The variable domain in full, with the rest retrieved from reference TRBV7-9 and TRBJ2-3, is DTGVSQNPRHKITKRGQNVTFRCDPISEHNRLYWYRQTLGQGPEFLTYFQNEAQLEKSRLLSDRFSAERPKGSFSTLEIQRTEQGDSAMYLCASGQASDTQYFGPGTRLTVL.

This clonotype has at least ten counts. CDR3 region: CASRGSSGRFYEQYF. Written as DNA, the CDR3 is TGTGCCAGCAGGGGGTCTAGCGGGAGATTTTACGAGCAGTACTTC. V gene TRBV2 combines with J gene TRBJ2-7; TRBD2 aligns across 10 bases. Trimming cost V 6 bases and J 4 bases; bases outside gene matches: 9. There are 15 residues in the CDR3. The germline V gene encodes CDR1 SNHLY and CDR2 FYNNEI.